Sequencing of this TCR beta chain was carried out in a study of cytomegalovirus exposure and HLA in healthy donors. General study results and limits: Donors were assumed by presence/absence analyses to have roughly uniform sequencing depth.

Details on this clone: Its antigen is not identified.

This CDR3 has 13 residues. Germline V gene lookup returns CDR1 MNHEY and CDR2 SMNVEV (reference sequence). The germline V and J ends were trimmed by 6 bases and 0 bases, with 9 bases remaining between them. The donors were healthy bone marrow donors. The PCR used 60 Vbeta and 13 Jbeta primers. Profiling relied on immunoSEQ multiplex PCR, and the TCRdb table lists in-frame clones only, not all of them. The sample shows approximately 110,000 clones, 74% of them seen only once. The sequenced material came from PBMCs. The chain joins TRBV27 to TRBJ2-7, with a weak D call TRBD1 (7 bases). This receptor was obtained from a man aged 50 to 60 in good health and CMV-seropositive. Written as DNA, the CDR3 is TGTGCCAGCAGGCGGGACAGCTCCTACGAGCAGTACTTC. As protein: CASRRDSSYEQYF.